This T cell receptor beta chain was profiled in a study of T cells in Graves' hyperthyroidism and ophthalmopathy. Study-wide results and caveats: In blood, most of the thyroid clonotypes expanded above 0.001 were also present.

Note on this clonotype: Antigen: not known. An end of the junction does not agree with germline; a read error may underlie this.

Amplification targeted TCR beta CDR3 regions from RNA transcripts. The primer set for the first-round RT-PCR of the TCR CDR3 was HTBI. Each CDR3 protein is one row after TCRdb ran MiXCR on the multiplex PCR reads. The sample lists about 540,000 distinct CDR3 sequences; about 43% were seen once. The sequencing sample was made of peripheral blood or thyroid tissue (not recorded which). This clonotype was sampled from a woman aged 18-29 years with Graves' hyperthyroidism.

The DNA of the CDR3 is TGTGCCAGCAAGGGGACGGAACCCGGCGGGGACTTT. It codes for CASKGTEPGGDF. This sequence joins TRBV2 and TRBJ1-6, with a weak D call TRBD1 (5 bases). This CDR3 spans 12 amino acids. Germline CDR1 SNHLY, CDR2 FYNNEI.